This entry lists 32 T cell receptor beta chains sequenced from one sample in a study of T cell repertoires in cytomegalovirus infection. No cognate antigen is known for these TCRs. MiXCR, applied by TCRdb to the reads, yields one record per CDR3 protein. The sample contains approximately 76,000 distinct CDR3 sequences, 20% to 30% of which appear only once. The sample was CD8+ T cells from cultured PBMCs, taken from culture after CMV antigen stimulation. These receptor sequences come from a human donor in good health (CMV status not recorded). Some clones in this sample may be carry-over from other donors' samples.

This clonotype was seen a handful of times. V gene TRBV27 combines with J gene TRBJ1-1, with D possibly matching TRBD1 (5 bases). The CDR3 spans 15 residues. Germline loops: CDR1 MNHEY, CDR2 SMNVEV (reference sequence). V lost 5 bases and J lost 4, with 17 bases in between. Here the CDR3 reads CASSPIVTGGTEAFF. The CDR3 coding sequence is TGTGCCAGCAGTCCCATAGTAACAGGAGGCACTGAAGCTTTCTTT.

This rearrangement joins TRBV7-9 to TRBJ2-7, with D perhaps matching TRBD1 (6 bases). Looked up from germline, CDR1 is SEHNR and CDR2 is FQNEAQ (reference sequence). This CDR3 has 15 amino acids. V lost 5 bases to trimming and J lost 1 base, with 15 bases between them. In nucleotides, the CDR3 is TGTGCCAGCAGCACGCAGGGGAAGGTTTCCTACGAGCAGTACTTC. It specifies CASSTQGKVSYEQYF. The full variable domain, rest sourced from reference TRBV7-9 and TRBJ2-7, is DTGVSQNPRHKITKRGQNVTFRCDPISEHNRLYWYRQTLGQGPEFLTYFQNEAQLEKSRLLSDRFSAERPKGSFSTLEIQRTEQGDSAMYLCASSTQGKVSYEQYFGPGTRLTVT.

The chain is built from TRBV10-3 and TRBJ2-1, with D maybe TRBD1 (6 bases). Germline V gene sequence: CDR1 ENHRY, CDR2 SYGVKD. V dropped 2 bases and J dropped 6 bases, with 17 bases sitting between them. There are 16 residues in the CDR3. CDR3 coding DNA: TGTGCCATCAGTGAGCCGCATTCAGGGGAATTCAATGAGCAGTTCTTC. Encoded protein: CAISEPHSGEFNEQFF.

The table lists this clonotype with a few counts. The CDR3 loop reads CASSQPRDVSTDTQYF. CDR3 sequence (DNA): TGTGCCAGCAGCCAGCCGAGGGACGTTAGCACAGATACGCAGTATTTT. The gene calls are TRBV7-9 and TRBJ2-3, with D perhaps matching TRBD1 or TRBD2 (5 bases each). V gave up 5 bases and J gave up 0 bases, with 15 bases separating them. Germline lookup yields CDR1 SEHNR and CDR2 FQNEAQ (reference sequence). The CDR3 totals 16 residues.

This sequence joins TRBV5-6 and TRBJ1-1, with a weak D call TRBD1 (5 bases). Per the germline V gene, CDR1 is SGHDT and CDR2 is YYEEEE. CDR3 length equals 14 residues. The V end was cut by 0 bases, the J end by 6 bases, with 12 bases between. The CDR3 region has the DNA TGTGCCAGCAGCTTGGGGGGTGGGGGGGCTGAAGCTTTCTTT. This translates into CASSLGGGGAEAFF.

In its sample, this clonotype was seen a few times. V gene TRBV6-2 or TRBV6-3 combines with J gene TRBJ2-3; D remains ambiguous. Trimming removed 2 bases at V and 4 bases at J, with 19 bases between. This CDR3 contains 17 residues. Germline V gene lookup returns CDR1 MNHEY and CDR2 SVGEGT. The CDR3 sequence is CASSYLSTQVAADTQYF. DNA for the CDR3: TGTGCCAGCAGTTACCTTTCTACCCAGGTGGCCGCAGATACGCAGTATTTT.

The chain uses TRBV27 and TRBJ1-5, with 7 bases aligning to TRBD1. The junction had 1 base not matched to a gene; V was cut back by 9 bases and J by 2 bases. The germline V gene encodes CDR1 MNHEY and CDR2 SMNVEV (reference sequence). CDR3 length: 12 amino acids. CDR3 sequence (DNA): TGTGCCAGTGGACAGGGCAATCAGCCCCAGCATTTT. Translated: CASGQGNQPQHF.

This clonotype occurred many times. The chain combines TRBV2 with TRBJ1-5, with 9 bases aligning to TRBD1. The CDR3 spans 15 residues. After removal of 6 bases from V and 0 bases from J, the junction contained 3 bases not matched to a gene. From germline, CDR1 is SNHLY and CDR2 FYNNEI. The CDR3 spells CASRRTGDSNQPQHF. CDR3 DNA sequence: TGTGCCAGCAGGAGGACAGGGGATAGCAATCAGCCCCAGCATTTT.

The rearrangement uses TRBV20-1 and TRBJ2-7; 10 bases map to TRBD2. This CDR3 region has 13 residues. Trimming cost V 4 bases and J 2 bases; bases outside gene matches: 2. Germline lookup yields CDR1 DFQATT and CDR2 SNEGSKA (reference sequence). The CDR3 here is CSAKLAGTYEQYF. For the CDR3, the DNA is TGCAGTGCTAAACTAGCGGGGACCTACGAGCAGTACTTC.

This clonotype was counted many times. V is TRBV7-8 and J is TRBJ2-7, with TRBD1 matching over 10 bases. Per germline, CDR1 SGHVS and CDR2 FQNEAQ. Germline trimming cut 5 bases from V and 1 base from J; bases unmatched to any gene: 5. The CDR3 is made up of 15 amino acids. CDR3 amino acids: CASSARTGGSYEQYF. Written as DNA, the CDR3 is TGTGCCAGCAGCGCACGGACAGGGGGGTCCTACGAGCAGTACTTC.

The V call is TRBV24-1, the J call TRBJ2-5; 10 positions match TRBD2. CDR1 KGHDR and CDR2 SFDVKD come from the germline V gene. The J segment lost 3 bases and the V segment lost 4 bases, leaving 10 bases of the junction unmatched. The CDR3 covers 17 residues. CDR3 in amino acids: CATSDPGTSASEETQYF. CDR3 in DNA: TGTGCCACCAGTGACCCCGGGACTAGCGCCTCTGAAGAGACCCAGTACTTC.

V and J are TRBV6-4 and TRBJ2-1, with a weak D call TRBD2 (6 bases). Trimming stripped 11 bases from V and 5 bases from J, with 19 bases between. The CDR3 is 14 amino acids. CDR1 is MRHNA and CDR2 is SNTAGT in the germline V gene. CDR3 loop: CALMGGRENNEQFF. CDR3 DNA: TGTGCCTTAATGGGAGGTAGGGAGAACAATGAGCAGTTCTTC.

This clonotype was seen only a few times. CDR3 nucleotide sequence: TGTGCCAGCCGGGACAGGGGAAACACTGAAGCTTTCTTT. This translates into CASRDRGNTEAFF. This chain uses TRBV2 with TRBJ1-1; TRBD1 aligns across 10 bases. The trim removed 8 bases at V and 2 bases at J, leaving 2 bases unmatched. The germline gives CDR1 SNHLY, CDR2 FYNNEI. The CDR3 spans 13 residues. The entire variable domain, with the rest obtained from reference TRBV2 and TRBJ1-1, is as follows: EPEVTQTPSHQVTQMGQEVILRCVPISNHLYFYWYRQILGQKVEFLVSFYNNEISEKSEIFDDQFSVERPDGSNFTLKIRSTKLEDSAMYFCASRDRGNTEAFFGQGTRLTVV.

This rearrangement joins TRBV19 to TRBJ2-3; TRBD2 agrees at 15 bases. After removal of 7 bases from V and 3 bases from J, the junction contained 5 bases not matched to a gene. Germline CDR1 and CDR2: LNHDA and SQIVND (reference sequence). The CDR3 is 16 residues long. The CDR3 region has the DNA TGTGCCAGTAAGAGGGGACTAGCGGGAGGAACAGATACGCAGTATTTT. Translated, it gives CASKRGLAGGTDTQYF.

A few counts support this clonotype. The chain carries TRBV4-2 and TRBJ2-1, with D tentatively TRBD1 or TRBD2 (5 bases each). The CDR3 contains 19 residues. The V gene lost 0 bases and the J gene lost 0 bases, with 18 bases spanning the gap. Germline CDR1 is LGHNA and CDR2 is YNFKEQ. For the CDR3, the DNA is TGTGCCAGCAGCCAAGATCTTTGGCTAGCTGGGACCTCCTACAATGAGCAGTTCTTC. Protein product: CASSQDLWLAGTSYNEQFF.

This clonotype was seen a handful of times. This sequence joins TRBV7-9 and TRBJ1-2; a weak D match, TRBD1 (5 bases). Germline CDR1 and CDR2: SEHNR and FQNEAQ (reference sequence). V lost 9 bases to trimming and J lost 6 bases, with 11 bases between them. The CDR3 totals 11 residues. The CDR3 loop is CASAGSDGYTF. CDR3 bases: TGTGCCAGTGCAGGGAGTGATGGCTACACCTTC.

This clonotype appeared a few times. This rearrangement joins TRBV9 to TRBJ2-2; TRBD2 agrees at 12 bases. V trimming: 0 bases; J trimming: 7 bases; junction bases outside the gene matches: 7. CDR3 length equals 17 residues. The germline V gene has CDR1 SGDLS and CDR2 YYNGEE. The CDR3 region is CASSVESSGGAGGELFF. The CDR3 region has the DNA TGTGCCAGCAGCGTAGAGTCTAGCGGGGGGGCCGGCGGGGAGCTGTTTTTT.

This clonotype was recorded a few times. The chain has TRBV12-3 or TRBV12-4 and TRBJ1-6, with D perhaps matching TRBD1 (6 bases). The CDR3 contains 14 residues. Trimming took off 1 base at V and 13 bases at J, with 14 bases between the two ends. As DNA, the CDR3 is TGTGCCAGCAGTTTAGGGGGGCAGGGCCGTCCCCTCCACTTT. Translating it yields CASSLGGQGRPLHF.

This clonotype has more than one count but fewer than ten. The J gene is TRBJ1-1, the V gene TRBV19, with D tentatively TRBD1 (5 bases). Germline CDR1 reads LNHDA; CDR2 reads SQIVND (reference sequence). CDR3 length: 14 amino acids. V was clipped by 2 bases and J by 0 bases, with 7 bases between them. The CDR3, as DNA: TGTGCCAGTAGTATAAGAGGGGTGAACACTGAAGCTTTCTTT. Its translation is CASSIRGVNTEAFF. Full variable domain (remainder filled in from reference TRBV19 and TRBJ1-1): DGGITQSPKYLFRKEGQNVTLSCEQNLNHDAMYWYRQDPGQGLRLIYYSQIVNDFQKGDIAEGYSVSREKKESFPLTVTSAQKNPTAFYLCASSIRGVNTEAFFGQGTRLTVV.

The V and J genes are TRBV28 and TRBJ2-7; maybe TRBD1 (5 bases). The CDR3 contains 12 residues. Germline CDR1 is MDHEN and CDR2 is SYDVKM. The V gene lost 10 bases and the J gene lost 2 bases, with 12 bases spanning the gap. The CDR3 nucleotides are TGTGCCACCCTCGTGACAGCCTACGAGCAGTACTTC. It is translated as CATLVTAYEQYF.

This chain joins TRBV19 and TRBJ2-1, with D maybe TRBD2 (6 bases). The CDR3 has 13 amino acids. With 3 bases removed from V and 9 bases from J, the gap between germline ends came to 12 bases. CDR1 LNHDA and CDR2 SQIVND come from the germline V gene (reference sequence). The CDR3 protein is CASSIVTAGEQFF. CDR3 sequence (DNA): TGTGCCAGTAGTATTGTTACAGCGGGTGAGCAGTTCTTC.

The chain links TRBV28 to TRBJ2-1; D gene uncertain. The CDR3 is 13 residues long. V was trimmed by 2 bases and J by 2 bases, leaving 4 bases between them. Germline loops: CDR1 MDHEN, CDR2 SYDVKM. The chain's CDR3 is CASSLDPYNEQFF. As DNA, the CDR3 is TGTGCCAGCAGTTTAGACCCCTACAATGAGCAGTTCTTC.

As to this clonotype: A much larger clone differs by one base, so this may be a read error. The V and J genes are TRBV7-8 and TRBJ1-1; D is undetermined. The CDR3 has 11 amino acids. Germline-derived CDR1 and CDR2 are SGHVS and FQNEAQ. CDR3 sequence: CVSRGKTEAFF. CDR3 nucleotides: TGTGTCAGCAGAGGGAAGACTGAAGCTTTCTTT.

Regarding this clonotype: One end of the junction fails to match germline, which may point to a read error. The chain carries TRBV6-2 or TRBV6-3 and TRBJ2-7; 8 bases align to TRBD1. The CDR3 covers 15 residues. The V gene's germline CDR1 is MNHEY and CDR2 SVGEGT. CDR3 coding DNA: TGTGCCAACAGTTCTCGACAGGGGACTTCCTACGAGCAGTACTTC. This codes for CANSSRQGTSYEQYF.

This clonotype was seen a handful of times. This chain connects TRBV7-6 to TRBJ1-5, with D possibly TRBD1 on 5 matching bases. The germline V gene has CDR1 SGHVS and CDR2 FNYEAQ. CDR3 length: 12 residues. Trimming cost V 1 base and J 7 bases, with 5 bases left between them. The CDR3 loop is CASSLGDQPQHF. CDR3 nucleotide sequence: TGTGCCAGCAGCTTAGGGGACCAGCCCCAGCATTTT.

The table lists this clonotype with many counts. The rearrangement joins TRBV6-5 to TRBJ1-1; D possibly corresponds to TRBD1 (5 bases). CDR1 MNHEY and CDR2 SVGAGI come from the germline V gene. The CDR3 loop spans 13 amino acids. The V and J ends lost 3 bases and 6 bases respectively, with 11 bases between them. Here the CDR3 reads CASSYGTGAEAFF. The CDR3 nucleotides are TGTGCCAGCAGTTATGGTACGGGGGCTGAAGCTTTCTTT.

The sample holds a few counts of this clonotype. The genes are TRBV4-3 and TRBJ1-1, with D unresolved. Trimming pared 4 bases from V and 0 bases from J, leaving 15 bases between. The CDR3 extends over 16 amino acids. Per germline, CDR1 LGHNA and CDR2 YSLEER. The CDR3 sequence: CASSPTSFELNTEAFF. CDR3 nucleotide sequence: TGCGCCAGCAGCCCCACCTCTTTCGAGTTGAACACTGAAGCTTTCTTT.

This clonotype turned up a few times. The V gene is TRBV6-5, the J gene TRBJ2-7, with D tentatively TRBD1 or TRBD2 (5 bases each). In germline, CDR1 is MNHEY, CDR2 SVGAGI. Between the trimmed V and J ends, which lost 0 bases and 2 bases, there was a span of 14 bases. The CDR3 loop spans 16 amino acids. Written as DNA, the CDR3 is TGTGCCAGCAGTTACTCGGGGACGGCGGATGCCTACGAGCAGTACTTC. Residues: CASSYSGTADAYEQYF.

The V and J genes are TRBV6-1 and TRBJ1-1; the D is unclear. Germline CDR1 reads MNHNS; CDR2 reads SASEGT. The V and J ends lost 6 bases and 0 bases respectively, with 8 bases between them. The CDR3 contains 13 residues. The CDR3 sequence: CASRGGLNTEAFF. CDR3 DNA: TGTGCCAGCAGAGGAGGCCTGAACACTGAAGCTTTCTTT.

The sample holds many counts of this clonotype. This rearrangement joins TRBV28 to TRBJ1-4, with a weak D call TRBD1 (6 bases). The CDR3 sequence is 14 residues long. CDR1 MDHEN and CDR2 SYDVKM come from the germline V gene. V was shortened by 7 bases and J by 4 bases, with 13 bases between the two germline ends. The CDR3 coding sequence is TGTGCCAGCAACCCGGACAGATATAATGAAAAACTGTTTTTT. Its protein product is CASNPDRYNEKLFF.

This clonotype was seen ten or more times. The V call is TRBV4-2, the J call TRBJ2-3, with 7 bases identical to TRBD1. V lost 1 base and J lost 5; bases outside the gene matches: 12. In germline, CDR1 is LGHNA, CDR2 YNFKEQ. This CDR3 comprises 17 residues. For the CDR3, the DNA is TGTGCCAGCAGCCAAGTCCCGACAGGGAATATTGGAGATACGCAGTATTTT. This encodes CASSQVPTGNIGDTQYF.

V gene TRBV5-1 combines with J gene TRBJ2-7; 8 nucleotides agree with TRBD1. CDR1 is SGHRS and CDR2 is YFSETQ in the germline V gene. The CDR3 runs 16 residues. V dropped 7 bases and J dropped 5; count of bases not matched to a gene: 17. This chain's CDR3 is CASPSLPGQGIDEQYF. The CDR3 DNA sequence: TGCGCCAGCCCCTCCCTGCCCGGACAGGGAATCGACGAGCAGTACTTC.